Presented here are 10 T cell receptor beta chains from one specimen sequenced in a study of T cell responses to AZD1222 COVID-19 vaccine. Data came from immunoSEQ multiplex PCR; TCRdb stores just in-frame clones and leaves some out. The sample holds about 120,000 clones, around 86% seen once. Here the sequenced sample was peripheral blood, taken on day 0 of AZD1222 vaccination. The source is an adult in good health.

The rearrangement links TRBV29-1 to TRBJ1-2; TRBD1 might be the D (6 bases). This CDR3 region has 17 residues. The germline V and J ends were trimmed by 5 bases and 4 bases, with 26 bases remaining between them. Germline CDR1 is SQVTM and CDR2 is ANQGSEA. The CDR3, as DNA: TGCAGCGTTAGGGAGTGGGCAGGGACACCCCAGGGCTATGGCTACACCTTC. The encoded protein is CSVREWAGTPQGYGYTF.

V and J are TRBV6-2 or TRBV6-3 and TRBJ1-2; 8 bases match TRBD1. J gave up 5 bases and V 6 bases, and 8 bases lay outside the gene matches. CDR3 size: 14 residues. Germline CDR1 reads MNHEY; CDR2 reads SVGEGT. The CDR3: CASSDPGTGYGYTF. The CDR3 DNA follows: TGTGCCAGCAGCGATCCCGGGACAGGTTATGGCTACACCTTC.

This chain uses TRBV13 with TRBJ1-5; 9 nucleotides line up with TRBD1. CDR3 length: 17 residues. The junction had 5 bases not matched to a gene; V was cut back by 2 bases and J by 0 bases. Germline V gene sequence: CDR1 PRHDT, CDR2 FYEKMQ (reference sequence). Written as DNA, the CDR3 is TGTGCCAGCAGCTTATCCGGGACAGGGAATAGCAATCAGCCCCAGCATTTT. This encodes CASSLSGTGNSNQPQHF.

The chain links TRBV6-1 to TRBJ2-4; D is possibly TRBD1 or TRBD2 (5 bases each). The V end was cut by 2 bases, the J end by 7 bases, with 15 bases between. Germline CDR1 MNHNS, CDR2 SASEGT. The CDR3 runs to 15 residues. The CDR3 loop reads CASSERSRERNIQYF. For the CDR3, the DNA is TGTGCCAGCAGTGAACGGTCCAGGGAGAGGAACATTCAGTACTTC.

V and J are TRBV12-3 or TRBV12-4 and TRBJ1-4; the D is unclear. V was trimmed by 5 bases and J by 7 bases, leaving 11 bases between them. CDR3 length: 13 residues. In DNA form, the CDR3 reads TGTGCCAGCAGTACTTCCCAAAGTGAAAAACTGTTTTTT. Its protein product is CASSTSQSEKLFF.

The table lists this clone with a few counts. The V call is TRBV3-1 (or the pseudogene TRBV3-2), the J call TRBJ1-2; TRBD1 might be the D (5 bases). Between the trimmed V and J ends, which lost 1 base and 4 bases, there was a span of 19 bases. This CDR3 has 17 amino acids. CDR1 is LGHDT and CDR2 is YNNKEL in the germline V gene (reference sequence). In DNA, the CDR3 is TGTGCCAGCAGCCAAGGAACGCAGGGCCGACCAGGCTATGGCTACACCTTC. It is translated as CASSQGTQGRPGYGYTF.

The chain links TRBV18 to TRBJ1-1, with D perhaps matching TRBD1 (5 bases). Trimming removed 3 bases from V and 4 bases from J, with 18 bases in between. CDR1 is KGHSH, CDR2 LQKENI, per germline. The CDR3 totals 16 residues. The CDR3 DNA sequence: TGTGCCAGCTCACCGTACTTGGGGGGAGGCGGCACTGAAGCTTTCTTT. It yields the protein CASSPYLGGGGTEAFF.

This clone was counted between two and nine times. The V and J genes are TRBV19 and TRBJ1-5; D unresolved. Germline CDR1 LNHDA, CDR2 SQIVND (reference sequence). Between the trimmed V and J ends, which lost 2 bases and 5 bases, there was a span of 16 bases. The length of the CDR3 is 16 residues. The DNA of the CDR3 is TGTGCCAGTAGTATAAAGGCCGCAATAAGCTATCAGCCCCAGCATTTT. As protein: CASSIKAAISYQPQHF.

This clone was counted only a few times. V usage is TRBV3-1 (or the pseudogene TRBV3-2) and J usage is TRBJ1-3; 8 bases are shared with TRBD1. The CDR3 is 15 residues long. Germline V gene lookup returns CDR1 LGHDT and CDR2 YNNKEL (reference sequence). The V gene end was trimmed by 8 bases and the J gene end by 1 base; junction bases not matched to a gene: 7. CDR3 sequence (DNA): TGTGCCAGCGGACAGGGATTCGATTCTGGAAACACCATATATTTT. This sequence encodes CASGQGFDSGNTIYF.

The chain joins TRBV4-2 to TRBJ1-3, with D unresolved. V lost 5 bases to trimming and J lost 0 bases, with 14 bases between them. In germline, CDR1 is LGHNA, CDR2 YNFKEQ. The CDR3 is made up of 16 amino acids. The chain's CDR3 is CASSYQRDISGNTIYF. The DNA for the CDR3 is TGTGCCAGCAGCTATCAACGCGACATCTCTGGAAACACCATATATTTT.